Sequencing of this T cell receptor beta chain was carried out in a study of T cell repertoires in cytomegalovirus infection (dated by TCRdb to between 2018 and 2020). Background for the entire study: The HLA type of each donor mattered for the analysis, because public TCR beta signatures pointed to carriage of CMV infection along with the matching HLA type. General findings and caveats noted by the study authors: The ex vivo response was dominated by HLA-C-restricted CMV-specific TCR beta clonotypes, which also provided the single most frequent clonotype in two of eight donors. Cumulative frequency of public TCR beta family members discriminated carriers of CMV infection plus the relevant HLA type in this cohort and an independent 352-donor cohort.

This clonotype has ten or more counts. Its antigen remains unidentified. No qualities accompany the bases; no much larger clone lies one base away. The data were produced on an Illumina HiSeq 1500. TCRdb reprocessing: public reads trimmed at Q25 with fastp, clones called with MiXCR, in-frame beta chains kept. Rows merge per CDR3 protein into single entries with the most common DNA and genes. Recorded for this sample are a few hundred thousand distinct CDR3 sequences; 15% to 20% of them occurred a single time. The ten largest clones take up about 12% of the sample. The CDR3 sequence holds 18 residues, the cysteine and phenylalanine included. Only the CDR3 DNA stays, 54 bases, in frame from base 1. Trimming at the junction amounts to 8 bases on V and 0 bases on J, and the germline ends lie 23 bases apart. CDR1 SGHTA and CDR2 FQGNSA were looked up in the germline V gene.

The receptor's source is a human donor in good health (CMV status not recorded). Some clones in this sample may be carry-over from other donors' samples. Sample: PBMCs. The chain is assembled from TRBV7-2 and TRBJ2-4; the D gene remains uncertain. The CDR3 region reads CASAPETYILLAKNIQYF. The sequenced DNA: TGTGCCAGCGCCCCCGAGACGTATATCTTACTAGCCAAAAACATTCAGTACTTC.